These 5 T cell receptor beta chains were all obtained from the same sample, sequenced in a study of radiation and T cells in renal cell carcinoma. The table came from immunoSEQ multiplex PCR; TCRdb's copy has only in-frame clones and leaves some out. Of some 14,000 clones detected, about 56% appear once; the ten largest clones hold roughly 13%. Treatment denoted: treatment-naive control, cytoreductive nephrectomy. The specimen comprised tumor tissue, sampled from a patient whose treatment was nephrectomy without radiotherapy. The receptors were sampled from a man over 45 with renal cell carcinoma.

The chain has TRBV19 and TRBJ1-2; TRBD1 matches at 7 bases. The CDR3 covers 17 residues. Trimming took 0 bases from V and 3 from J; bases not matched to a gene: 10. From germline, CDR1 is LNHDA and CDR2 SQIVND (reference sequence). Here the CDR3 reads CASSIDTQTGRHYGYTF. CDR3 coding DNA: TGTGCCAGTAGTATAGATACTCAGACAGGGAGGCACTATGGCTACACCTTC.

The sample holds a few counts of this clone. The rearrangement links TRBV2 to TRBJ1-1; D not resolved. The CDR3 is made up of 13 amino acids. The V and J ends lost 5 bases and 1 base respectively, with 8 bases between them. The germline CDR1 and CDR2 sequences are SNHLY and FYNNEI. CDR3 bases: TGTGCCAGCAGTCAGCGGGAGAACACTGAAGCTTTCTTT. Amino acids: CASSQRENTEAFF.

In its sample, this clone was seen a few times. The V call is TRBV29-1, the J call TRBJ1-2; D is perhaps TRBD1 (6 bases). Germline V lookup: CDR1 SQVTM, CDR2 ANQGSEA. The V end was cut by 5 bases, the J end by 6 bases, with 16 bases between. The CDR3 covers 13 residues. The CDR3 DNA sequence: TGCAGCGTTCTAACCCAGGGGTTCGATGGCTACACCTTC. Residues: CSVLTQGFDGYTF.

Notes on this clone: One end of the junction is discordant with germline, which a read error may explain. The chain employs TRBV30 and TRBJ2-1; the D is unclear. Germline CDR1 reads GTSNPN; CDR2 reads SVGIG (reference sequence). CDR3 length: 11 residues. In DNA, the CDR3 is TGTGCCTGGAGAAACGGACCCTCCCGGGTCTTC. Its protein is CAWRNGPSRVF.

V gene TRBV2 combines with J gene TRBJ2-3, with D possibly matching TRBD2 (7 bases). Trimming pared 6 bases from V and 6 bases from J, leaving 16 bases between. CDR1 is SNHLY, CDR2 FYNNEI, per germline. The CDR3 sequence is 14 residues long. CDR3 nucleotide sequence: TGTGCCAGCAGACCAAGGAGGGGGGGGGATACGCAGTATTTT. It translates to CASRPRRGGDTQYF.